This T cell receptor beta chain originates from a study of human T cells and chemical hapten exposure. Study in general: Per-sample variation in TCR yield stemmed mainly from small pooled library volume differences.

Time point given: healthy volunteer bleed at 6 weeks. The starting material, unfractionated whole blood, was used for total RNA extraction. Study findings and constraints: Among TCRs, those above 1 in 1000 frequency were unaffected by DPC sensitization.

On this clonotype: The target antigen is unknown.

As the library was built, unique molecular identifiers were attached to individual cDNA molecules. TCRdb independently ran MiXCR on the RACE reads; one entry per CDR3 protein. The sample shows over 35,000 distinct CDR3 sequences, 3% to 4.5% of them seen only once. With 0 bases clipped from V and 6 bases from J, the junction kept 2 bases outside the gene matches. The germline V gene encodes CDR1 MDHEN and CDR2 SYDVKM. This CDR3 is 17 amino acids long. The receptor was isolated from a human donor in good health. Some clones in this sample may be carry-over from other donors' samples. This chain connects TRBV28 to TRBJ2-2, with 15 bases that match TRBD2. Sequenced sample: whole blood. Here the CDR3 DNA reads TGTGCCAGCAGTTTATGGGGACTAGCGGGAGGACCCGGGGAGCTGTTTTTT. It is translated as CASSLWGLAGGPGELFF.